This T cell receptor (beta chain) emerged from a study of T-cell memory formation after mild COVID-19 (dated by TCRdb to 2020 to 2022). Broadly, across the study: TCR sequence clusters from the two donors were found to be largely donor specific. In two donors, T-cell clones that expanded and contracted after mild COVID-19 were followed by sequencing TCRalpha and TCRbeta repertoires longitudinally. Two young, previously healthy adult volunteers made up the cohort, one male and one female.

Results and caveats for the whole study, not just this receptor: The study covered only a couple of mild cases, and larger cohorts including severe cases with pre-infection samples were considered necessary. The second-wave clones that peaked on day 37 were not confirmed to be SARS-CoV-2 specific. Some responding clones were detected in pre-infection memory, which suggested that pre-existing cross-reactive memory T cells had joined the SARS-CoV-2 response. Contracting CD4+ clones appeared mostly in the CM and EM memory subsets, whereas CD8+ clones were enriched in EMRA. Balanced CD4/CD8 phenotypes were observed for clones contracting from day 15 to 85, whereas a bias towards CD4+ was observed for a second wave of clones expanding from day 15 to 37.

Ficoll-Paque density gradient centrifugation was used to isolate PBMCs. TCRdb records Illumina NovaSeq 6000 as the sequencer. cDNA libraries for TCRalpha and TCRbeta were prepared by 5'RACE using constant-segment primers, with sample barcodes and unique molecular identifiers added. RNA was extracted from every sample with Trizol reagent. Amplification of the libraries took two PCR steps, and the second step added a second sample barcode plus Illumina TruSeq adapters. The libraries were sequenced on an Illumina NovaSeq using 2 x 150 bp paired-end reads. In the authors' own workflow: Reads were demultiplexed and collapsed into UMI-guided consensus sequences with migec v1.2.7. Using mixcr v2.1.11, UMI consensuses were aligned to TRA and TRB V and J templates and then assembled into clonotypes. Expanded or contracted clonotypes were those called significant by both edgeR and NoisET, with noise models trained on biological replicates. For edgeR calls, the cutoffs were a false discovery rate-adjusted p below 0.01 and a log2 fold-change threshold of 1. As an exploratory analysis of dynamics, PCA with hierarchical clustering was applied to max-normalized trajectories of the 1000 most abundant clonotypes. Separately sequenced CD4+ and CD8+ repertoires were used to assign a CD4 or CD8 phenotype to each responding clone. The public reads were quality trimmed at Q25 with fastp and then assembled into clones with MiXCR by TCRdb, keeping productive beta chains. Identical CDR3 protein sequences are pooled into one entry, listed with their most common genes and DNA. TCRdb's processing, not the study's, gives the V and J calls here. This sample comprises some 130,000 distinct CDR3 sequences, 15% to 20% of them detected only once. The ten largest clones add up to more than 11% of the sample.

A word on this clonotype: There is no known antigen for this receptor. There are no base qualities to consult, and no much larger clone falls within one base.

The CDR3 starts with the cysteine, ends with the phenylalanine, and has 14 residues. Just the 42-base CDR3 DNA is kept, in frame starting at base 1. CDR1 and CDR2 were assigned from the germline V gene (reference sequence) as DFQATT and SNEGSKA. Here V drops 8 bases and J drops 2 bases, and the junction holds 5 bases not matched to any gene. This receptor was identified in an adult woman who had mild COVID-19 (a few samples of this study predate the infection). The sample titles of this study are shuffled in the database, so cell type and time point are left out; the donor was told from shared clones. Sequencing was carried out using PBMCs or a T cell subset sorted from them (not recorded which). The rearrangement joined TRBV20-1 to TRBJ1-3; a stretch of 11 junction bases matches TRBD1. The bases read TGCAGTCCCAGGGACAGGGGGGCTGGAAACACCATATATTTT. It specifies CSPRDRGAGNTIYF.